Below, 5 T cell receptor beta chains from the same sample are listed, as sequenced in a study of immune evolution from preneoplasia to lung adenocarcinoma. Assay: immunoSEQ multiplex PCR; the TCRdb copy retains only in-frame clones and omits some. Among roughly 1,200 clones listed, roughly 82% were seen once. Source material: FFPE atypical adenomatous hyperplasia tissue from the lung. This sample's subset: atypical adenomatous hyperplasia (AAH), lung preneoplasia. The receptors stem from a person aged 70 to 80 with lung adenocarcinoma.

CDR3 DNA sequence: TGTGCCAGCAAGGGGAATAACTATGGCTACACCTTC. It specifies CASKGNNYGYTF. The J gene is TRBJ1-2, the V gene TRBV9, with D possibly matching TRBD1 (5 bases). The V and J ends lost 6 bases and 1 base respectively, with 7 bases between them. Germline V CDR1 and CDR2: SGDLS, YYNGEE. The CDR3 runs to 12 residues.

The rearrangement links TRBV6-5 to TRBJ1-5; 9 nucleotides line up with TRBD1. CDR3 length: 15 amino acids. Germline CDR1 reads MNHEY; CDR2 reads SVGAGI. V dropped 6 bases and J dropped 3; count of bases not matched to a gene: 6. This chain's CDR3 is CASRQRQGVNQPQHF. The CDR3 DNA sequence: TGTGCCAGCAGGCAACGACAGGGGGTCAATCAGCCCCAGCATTTT.

J is TRBJ1-5 and V is TRBV7-8; 9 bases match TRBD1. The CDR3 spans 20 residues. Trimming took 0 bases from V and 1 from J; bases not matched to a gene: 13. Germline loops: CDR1 SGHVS, CDR2 FQNEAQ. The CDR3 is CASSLALNRGLAVSNQPQHF. DNA for the CDR3: TGTGCCAGCAGCTTAGCGCTCAACAGGGGGCTTGCGGTGAGCAATCAGCCCCAGCATTTT.

The chain joins TRBV9 to TRBJ2-3, with 11 bases fitting TRBD1. The CDR3 loop spans 15 amino acids. Germline CDR1 SGDLS, CDR2 YYNGEE. J was trimmed by 4 bases and V by 4 bases; bases with no gene match: 5. The chain's CDR3 is CASSPGDRGSDTQYF. The CDR3 DNA sequence: TGTGCCAGCAGCCCGGGGGACAGGGGGTCAGATACGCAGTATTTT.

V and J are TRBV4-3 and TRBJ2-7; TRBD2 agrees at 9 bases. This CDR3 is 14 amino acids long. The V gene's germline CDR1 is LGHNA and CDR2 YSLEER. The J segment lost 6 bases and the V segment lost 1 base, leaving 4 bases of the junction unmatched. The CDR3 here is CASSQGLAVGEQYF. The CDR3 DNA is TGCGCCAGCAGCCAAGGACTAGCGGTGGGCGAGCAGTACTTC.